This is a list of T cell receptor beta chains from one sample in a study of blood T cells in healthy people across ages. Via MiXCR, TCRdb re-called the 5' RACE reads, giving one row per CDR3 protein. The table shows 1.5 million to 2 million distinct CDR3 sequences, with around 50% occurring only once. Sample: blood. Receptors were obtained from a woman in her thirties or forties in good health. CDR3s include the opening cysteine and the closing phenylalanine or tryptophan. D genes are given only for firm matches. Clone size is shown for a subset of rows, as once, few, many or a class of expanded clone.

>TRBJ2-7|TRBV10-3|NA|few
TGTGCCATCAGTGGTACTAGCTGCGAGCAGTACTTC
CAISGTSCEQYF
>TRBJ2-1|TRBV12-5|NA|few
TGTGCTAGTGGGCGATACTCCCCGGCAGGGCACAATGAGCAGTTCTTC
CASGRYSPAGHNEQFF
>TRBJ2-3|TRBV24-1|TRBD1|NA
TGTGCCACCAGTGGAGACAGGGATCCCACAGATACGCAGTATTTT
CATSGDRDPTDTQYF
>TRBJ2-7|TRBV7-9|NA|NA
TGTGCCAGCAGCGGGGTCCCGAACTACGAGCAGTACTTC
CASSGVPNYEQYF
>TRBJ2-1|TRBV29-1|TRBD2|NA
TGCAGCGTCGACCTAGGACTAGCCCCCAATGAGCAGTTCTTC
CSVDLGLAPNEQFF
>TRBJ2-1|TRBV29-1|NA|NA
TGCAGCGCTAAATCCCACAGGGGAGGCGATGAGCAGTTCTTC
CSAKSHRGGDEQFF
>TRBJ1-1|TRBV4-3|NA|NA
TGCGCCAGCAGCCAAGGGCTGGGGGTCTCTGAAGCTTTCTTT
CASSQGLGVSEAFF
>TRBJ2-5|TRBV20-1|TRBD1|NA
TGCAGTGCTAGAGAACCTGGGACAGCAAAGGCCCAGTACTTC
CSAREPGTAKAQYF
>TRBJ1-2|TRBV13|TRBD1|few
TGTGCCAGCAGCGAGGGACAGGGGGAGAATGGCTACACCTTC
CASSEGQGENGYTF
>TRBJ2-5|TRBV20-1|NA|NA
TGCAGTGCTGGGGGCAGGGATGGGGAGACCCAGTACTTC
CSAGGRDGETQYF
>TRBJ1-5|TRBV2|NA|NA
TGTGCCAGCAGTGAAGCGGCCCCGGGTAATCAGCCCCAGCATTTT
CASSEAAPGNQPQHF
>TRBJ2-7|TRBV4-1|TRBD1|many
TGCGCCAGCAGCCAAGTGGGACAGGAGGAGCAGTACTTC
CASSQVGQEEQYF
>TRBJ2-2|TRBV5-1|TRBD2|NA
TGCGCCAGCAGCGAGATGACTAGCGGGGCGAACACTGGGGAGCTGTTTTTT
CASSEMTSGANTGELFF
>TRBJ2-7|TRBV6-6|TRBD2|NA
TGTGCCAGCGCCCTGGGGCCGGGGGGGACCTACGAGCAGTACTTC
CASALGPGGTYEQYF
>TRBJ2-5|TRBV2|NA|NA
TGTGCCAGCAGAAAAGGTGGACGGTCCCAAGAGACCCAGTACTTC
CASRKGGRSQETQYF
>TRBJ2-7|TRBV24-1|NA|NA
TGTGCCACCAGTGAAAAAGCGAGGAACGACGGGACCTACGAGCAGTACTTC
CATSEKARNDGTYEQYF
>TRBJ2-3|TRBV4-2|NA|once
TGTGCCAGCAGCCGAGACGACTTCACAGATACGCAGTATTTT
CASSRDDFTDTQYF
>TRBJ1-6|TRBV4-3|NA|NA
TGCGCCAGCAGCCAAGATTGGGCCAGGGAGAGATCACCCCTCCACTTT
CASSQDWARERSPLHF
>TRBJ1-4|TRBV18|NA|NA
TGTGCCAGCTCACCATCCAGTACGGAGGAAAAACTGTTTTTT
CASSPSSTEEKLFF
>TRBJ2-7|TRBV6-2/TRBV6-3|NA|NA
TGTGCCAGCAGTCAACTTCGGACTGGGGCTGGGGACGAGCAGTACTTC
CASSQLRTGAGDEQYF